This T cell receptor beta chain comes out of a study of PD-L1 blockade in urothelial cancer. Study-level information: Once treatment had started, blood was analyzed at 3 weeks (second dose) and again at 6 weeks. Findings and caveats of the study: Better survival was forecast by a pretreatment blood TCR clonality below the median.

The repertoire was sequenced with immunoSEQ multiplex PCR; TCRdb's copy has only in-frame clones and lacks some. Of about 110,000 clones listed, approximately 85% are singletons. On this clone: Its antigen remains unknown.

Patients had locally advanced or metastatic urothelial carcinoma. This CDR3 contains 15 residues. From germline, CDR1 is SEHNR and CDR2 FQNEAQ (reference sequence). The J segment lost 7 bases and the V segment lost 5 bases, leaving 13 bases of the junction unmatched. V usage is TRBV7-9 and J usage is TRBJ1-1; 7 nucleotides align to TRBD1. Sequenced here: PBMCs, sampled around atezolizumab (anti-PD-L1) treatment. The TCR originated in a man aged 50-59 years with urothelial cancer. CDR3 DNA: TGTGCCAGCAGCACAAGGGACAGTTCGGGACATGAAGCTTTCTTT. The encoded protein is CASSTRDSSGHEAFF.